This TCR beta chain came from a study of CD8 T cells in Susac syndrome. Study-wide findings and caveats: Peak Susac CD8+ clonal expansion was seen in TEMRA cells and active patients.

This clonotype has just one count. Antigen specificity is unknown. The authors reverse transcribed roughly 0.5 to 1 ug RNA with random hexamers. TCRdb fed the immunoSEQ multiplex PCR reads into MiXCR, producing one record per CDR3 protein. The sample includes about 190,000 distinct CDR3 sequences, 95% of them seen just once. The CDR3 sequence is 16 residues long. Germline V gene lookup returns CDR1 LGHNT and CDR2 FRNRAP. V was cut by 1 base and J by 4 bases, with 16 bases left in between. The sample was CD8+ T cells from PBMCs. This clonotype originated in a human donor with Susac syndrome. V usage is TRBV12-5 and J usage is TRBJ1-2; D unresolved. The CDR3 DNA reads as TGTGCTAGTGGTTTGGACGGCGGAGGGAGGACCTATGGCTACACCTTC. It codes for CASGLDGGGRTYGYTF.